The 16 T cell receptor beta chains presented below share a single source sample, sequenced in a study of cytomegalovirus exposure and HLA in healthy donors. PCR employed 60 Vbeta and 13 Jbeta primers. Repertoires were generated with immunoSEQ multiplex PCR, while TCRdb's copy carries only in-frame clones and drops some. The table lists about 90,000 clones, 62% of them singletons. The sequencing sample was made of PBMCs. The receptors originated from a woman between 25 and 40 years old in good health and CMV-seropositive.

This clone was counted between two and nine times. V gene TRBV2 combines with J gene TRBJ2-3, with 12 bases aligning to TRBD2. Germline loops: CDR1 SNHLY, CDR2 FYNNEI. CDR3 length equals 14 residues. V gave up 8 bases and J gave up 6 bases; unmatched junction bases: 6. This chain's CDR3 is CASWASGGADTQYF. Written as DNA, the CDR3 is TGTGCCAGCTGGGCTAGCGGGGGGGCGGATACGCAGTATTTT.

This chain joins TRBV30 and TRBJ1-1; weak D call: TRBD1 (6 bases). CDR1 and CDR2 from the germline V gene are GTSNPN and SVGIG (reference sequence). CDR3 length: 13 amino acids. Trimming took off 3 bases at V and 1 base at J, with 9 bases between the two ends. The CDR3 DNA follows: TGTGCCTGGAGCGGACAGTGGAACACTGAAGCTTTCTTT. Protein: CAWSGQWNTEAFF.

This clone came up a few times. J is TRBJ2-2 and V is TRBV9; a possible D gene is TRBD1 (6 bases). CDR3 length: 17 residues. Germline CDR1 is SGDLS and CDR2 is YYNGEE. Trimming removed 2 bases at V and 0 bases at J, with 14 bases between. As DNA, the CDR3 is TGTGCCAGCAGCGTGGGTACAGGGCCCGCGAACACCGGGGAGCTGTTTTTT. It translates to CASSVGTGPANTGELFF.

The J gene is TRBJ1-2, the V gene TRBV7-2, with 10 bases fitting TRBD1. CDR1 is SGHTA, CDR2 FQGNSA, per germline. The CDR3 is 14 amino acids. The J segment lost 4 bases and the V segment lost 5 bases, leaving 4 bases of the junction unmatched. Here the CDR3 DNA reads TGTGCCAGCAGCCTAGGACAGGGGGTCTATGGCTACACCTTC. This encodes CASSLGQGVYGYTF.

The chain joins TRBV7-9 to TRBJ2-1; D perhaps matches TRBD2 (6 bases). The germline CDR1 and CDR2 sequences are SEHNR and FQNEAQ (reference sequence). Deletions cut 5 bases from V and 9 bases from J, with 20 bases between. The CDR3 is made up of 15 amino acids. CDR3 sequence reads: CASSPAGGVRVEQFF. CDR3 coding DNA: TGTGCCAGCAGCCCCGCCGGCGGGGTGCGGGTTGAGCAGTTCTTC.

This chain links TRBV28 with TRBJ1-2, with a tentative D call TRBD1 (6 bases). The ends were cut back, 2 bases at V and 8 bases at J, with 18 bases in the middle. Germline V gene sequence: CDR1 MDHEN, CDR2 SYDVKM. This CDR3 has 15 residues. CDR3 DNA: TGTGCCAGCAGTTTAATTACGGGGGGCGCGAAGGGCTACACCTTC. Protein: CASSLITGGAKGYTF.

The chain combines TRBV18 with TRBJ2-7; a weak D match, TRBD1 (6 bases). The CDR3 has 14 residues. Deletions cut 3 bases from V and 7 bases from J, with 16 bases between. CDR1 and CDR2 (germline): KGHSH, LQKENI. The CDR3 reads CASSPDRLFGEQYF. The CDR3 DNA reads as TGTGCCAGCTCACCCGACAGGCTATTCGGAGAGCAGTACTTC.

The V and J genes are TRBV6-4 and TRBJ2-1; the match to TRBD2 covers 15 bases. There are 16 residues in the CDR3. V was pared by 5 bases and J by 8 bases, with 7 bases of the junction left unmatched. Germline values: CDR1 MRHNA, CDR2 SNTAGT. The CDR3 here is CASSTGLAGGPDEQFF. The CDR3 DNA reads as TGTGCCAGCAGTACGGGACTAGCGGGGGGCCCGGATGAGCAGTTCTTC.

The gene calls are TRBV6-5 and TRBJ2-7; a possible D gene is TRBD2 (6 bases). The CDR3 spans 13 residues. V was shortened by 2 bases and J by 9 bases, with 14 bases between the two germline ends. Germline CDR1 reads MNHEY; CDR2 reads SVGAGI. CDR3 amino acids: CASSYGGLTLQYF. CDR3 nucleotides: TGTGCCAGCAGTTACGGCGGACTAACCCTGCAGTACTTC.

The chain has TRBV18 and TRBJ1-2; possible D gene TRBD1, 5 bases. The CDR3 sequence is 13 residues long. Germline CDR1 reads KGHSH; CDR2 reads LQKENI. Trimming took 3 bases from V and 3 from J, leaving 8 bases between them. The CDR3 region is CASSPETDYGYTF. The CDR3 DNA reads TGTGCCAGCTCACCCGAGACAGACTATGGCTACACCTTC.

V gene TRBV18 combines with J gene TRBJ1-1; D gene ambiguous. This CDR3 is 16 amino acids long. V gave up 6 bases and J gave up 6 bases, with 23 bases separating them. Germline CDR1 KGHSH, CDR2 LQKENI. For the CDR3, the DNA is TGTGCCAGCTCTTCCAACGGGGTCGGGCGTGGCGCTGAAGCTTTCTTT. Residues: CASSSNGVGRGAEAFF.

This chain joins TRBV10-3 and TRBJ2-2; D possibly corresponds to TRBD2 (6 bases). Per the germline V gene, CDR1 is ENHRY and CDR2 is SYGVKD. V shed 10 bases and J shed 6 bases, with 18 bases lying between them. The CDR3 runs to 14 residues. The CDR3 nucleotides are TGTGCCACCTTGACTAGTTCTGGCGCCGGGGAGCTGTTTTTT. Its translation: CATLTSSGAGELFF.

This clone was picked up a small number of times. J is TRBJ1-1 and V is TRBV6-6; tentative D call: TRBD1 (5 bases). Germline CDR1 reads MNHNY; CDR2 reads SVGAGI (reference sequence). V lost 5 bases, J lost 1 base, and 11 bases lay in between. The CDR3 has 14 amino acids. The CDR3 is CASSNSGGNTEAFF. DNA for the CDR3: TGTGCCAGCAGTAATTCGGGGGGGAACACTGAAGCTTTCTTT.

In its sample, this clone was seen a few times. The rearrangement joins TRBV27 to TRBJ2-7; D call uncertain. CDR3 length equals 14 residues. Trimming left V 0 bases short and J 2 bases short, with 8 bases between. Germline V CDR1 and CDR2: MNHEY, SMNVEV (reference sequence). This CDR3 reads CASSLSASTYEQYF. CDR3 bases: TGTGCCAGCAGTTTATCGGCCAGTACCTACGAGCAGTACTTC.

CDR3 DNA: TGTGCCAGCAGCTTATTTGTGAGGGAGGGGAATCAGCCCCAGCATTTT. Translating gives CASSLFVREGNQPQHF. The V and J genes are TRBV5-6 and TRBJ1-5, with D perhaps TRBD1 (5 bases). CDR3 length: 16 amino acids. Trimming stripped 2 bases from V and 4 bases from J, with 16 bases between. The germline V gene encodes CDR1 SGHDT and CDR2 YYEEEE. The full variable domain, in which reference TRBV5-6 and TRBJ1-5 provide the parts outside the CDR3, is DAGVTQSPTHLIKTRGQQVTLRCSPKSGHDTVSWYQQALGQGPQFIFQYYEEEERQRGNFPDRFSGHQFPNYSSELNVNALLLGDSALYLCASSLFVREGNQPQHFGDGTRLSIL.

The V call is TRBV2, the J call TRBJ1-4, with 7 positions matching TRBD1. The V gene end was trimmed by 2 bases and the J gene end by 7 bases; junction bases not matched to a gene: 4. The CDR3 length is 14 residues. In germline, CDR1 is SNHLY, CDR2 FYNNEI. CDR3 amino acids: CASSELQGGEKLFF. DNA of the CDR3: TGTGCCAGCAGTGAACTTCAGGGGGGTGAAAAACTGTTTTTT.